This T cell receptor beta chain was sequenced for a study of T cell repertoires in cytomegalovirus infection. Study-level findings and limits: Summed frequency of shared TCR beta families picked out CMV carriers who also had the relevant HLA.

TCRdb recomputed calls from the reads with MiXCR, one row per CDR3 protein. Of around 25,000 distinct CDR3 sequences in the sample, under 20% are singletons; the top ten hold 70% to 90%. There are a few counts of this clonotype. The antigen is undetermined. The ends were cut back, 3 bases at V and 2 bases at J, with 3 bases in the middle. The CDR3 length is 11 residues. Germline V gene lookup returns CDR1 SGHRS and CDR2 YFSETQ. The specimen was CD8+ T cells from cultured PBMCs, collected from culture after CMV antigen stimulation. The rearrangement links TRBV5-1 to TRBJ2-7; no clear D gene. The TCR sequence derives from a human donor in good health (CMV status not recorded). Some clones in this sample may be carry-over from other donors' samples. The CDR3 region is CASSSPYEQYF. CDR3 nucleotides: TGCGCCAGCAGCTCCCCCTACGAGCAGTACTTC.